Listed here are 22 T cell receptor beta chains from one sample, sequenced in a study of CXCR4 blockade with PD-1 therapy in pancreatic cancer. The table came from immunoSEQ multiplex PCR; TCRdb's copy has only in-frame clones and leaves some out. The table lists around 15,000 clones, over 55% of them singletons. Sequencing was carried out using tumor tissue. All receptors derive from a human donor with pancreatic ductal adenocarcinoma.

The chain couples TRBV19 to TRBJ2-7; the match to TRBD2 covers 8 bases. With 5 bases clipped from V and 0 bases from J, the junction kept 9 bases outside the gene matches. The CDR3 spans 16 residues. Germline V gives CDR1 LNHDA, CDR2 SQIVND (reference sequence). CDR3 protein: CASSSPGGESSYEQYF. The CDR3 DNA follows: TGTGCCAGTAGTTCCCCCGGGGGGGAAAGCTCCTACGAGCAGTACTTC.

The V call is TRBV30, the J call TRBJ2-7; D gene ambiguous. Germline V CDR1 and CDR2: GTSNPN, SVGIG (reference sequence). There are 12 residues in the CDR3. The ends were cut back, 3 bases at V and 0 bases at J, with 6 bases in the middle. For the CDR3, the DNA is TGTGCCTGGAGAGGAAGCTCCTACGAGCAGTACTTC. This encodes CAWRGSSYEQYF.

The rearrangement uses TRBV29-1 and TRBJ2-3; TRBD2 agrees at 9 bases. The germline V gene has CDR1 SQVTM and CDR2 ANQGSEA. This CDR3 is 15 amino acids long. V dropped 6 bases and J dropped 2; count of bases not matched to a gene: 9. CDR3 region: CSVLQASGTTDTQYF. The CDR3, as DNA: TGCAGCGTCCTACAGGCTAGCGGGACCACAGATACGCAGTATTTT.

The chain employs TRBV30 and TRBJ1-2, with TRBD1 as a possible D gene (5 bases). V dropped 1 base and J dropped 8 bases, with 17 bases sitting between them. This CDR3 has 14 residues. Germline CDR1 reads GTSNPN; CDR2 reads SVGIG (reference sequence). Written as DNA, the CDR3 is TGTGCCTGGAGTGAATGGGGCGGCGGGCTAGGCTACACCTTC. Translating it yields CAWSEWGGGLGYTF.

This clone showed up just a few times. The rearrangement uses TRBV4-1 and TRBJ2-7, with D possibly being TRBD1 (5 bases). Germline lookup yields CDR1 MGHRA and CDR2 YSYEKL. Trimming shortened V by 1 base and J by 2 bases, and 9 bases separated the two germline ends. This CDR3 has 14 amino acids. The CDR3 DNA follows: TGCGCCAGCAGCCAAGGTACGGACACCTACGAGCAGTACTTC. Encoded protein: CASSQGTDTYEQYF.

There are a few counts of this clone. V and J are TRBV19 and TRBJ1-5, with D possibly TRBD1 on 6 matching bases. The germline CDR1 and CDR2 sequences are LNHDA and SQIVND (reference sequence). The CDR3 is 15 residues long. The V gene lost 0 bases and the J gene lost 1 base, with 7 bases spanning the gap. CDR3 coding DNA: TGTGCCAGTAGTATAGAAGGACAGAGCAATCAGCCCCAGCATTTT. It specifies CASSIEGQSNQPQHF.

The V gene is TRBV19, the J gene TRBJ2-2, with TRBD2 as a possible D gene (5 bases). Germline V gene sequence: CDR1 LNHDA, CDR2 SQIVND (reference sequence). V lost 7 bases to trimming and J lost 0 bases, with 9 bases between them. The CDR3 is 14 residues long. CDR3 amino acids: CASKKGANTGELFF. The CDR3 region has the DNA TGTGCCAGTAAAAAGGGAGCGAACACCGGGGAGCTGTTTTTT.

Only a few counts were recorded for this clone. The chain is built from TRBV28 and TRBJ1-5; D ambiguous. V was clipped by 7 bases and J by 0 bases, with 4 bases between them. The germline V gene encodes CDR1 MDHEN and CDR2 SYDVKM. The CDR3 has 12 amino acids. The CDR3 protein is CASKDSNQPQHF. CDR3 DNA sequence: TGTGCCAGCAAGGATAGCAATCAGCCCCAGCATTTT. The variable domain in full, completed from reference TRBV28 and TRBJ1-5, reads DVKVTQSSRYLVKRTGEKVFLECVQDMDHENMFWYRQDPGLGLRLIYFSYDVKMKEKGDIPEGYSVSREKKERFSLILESASTNQTSMYLCASKDSNQPQHFGDGTRLSIL.

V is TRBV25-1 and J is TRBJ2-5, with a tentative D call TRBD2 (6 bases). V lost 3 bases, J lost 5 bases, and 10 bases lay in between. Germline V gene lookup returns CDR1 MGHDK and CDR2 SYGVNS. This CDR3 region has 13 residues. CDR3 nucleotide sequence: TGTGCCAGCAGTGACCTAGGAGGGGAGACCCAGTACTTC. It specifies CASSDLGGETQYF.

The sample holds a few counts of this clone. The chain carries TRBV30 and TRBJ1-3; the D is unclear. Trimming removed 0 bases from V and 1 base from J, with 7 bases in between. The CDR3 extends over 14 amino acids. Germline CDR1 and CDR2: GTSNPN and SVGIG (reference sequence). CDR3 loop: CAWSVTGSGNTIYF. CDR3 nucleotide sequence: TGTGCCTGGAGTGTAACGGGTTCTGGAAACACCATATATTTT.

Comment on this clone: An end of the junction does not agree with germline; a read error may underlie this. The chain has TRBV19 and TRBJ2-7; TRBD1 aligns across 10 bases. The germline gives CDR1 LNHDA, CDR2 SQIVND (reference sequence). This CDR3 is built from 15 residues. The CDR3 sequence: CASRIAGTGVHEQYF. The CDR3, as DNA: TGTGCCAGTAGGATAGCCGGGACAGGGGTCCACGAGCAGTACTTC.

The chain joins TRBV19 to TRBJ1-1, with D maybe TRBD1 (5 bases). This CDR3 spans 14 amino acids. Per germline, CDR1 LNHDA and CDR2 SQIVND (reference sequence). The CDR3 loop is CATRGRTGNTEAFF. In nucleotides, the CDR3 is TGTGCTACACGGGGGAGGACGGGGAACACTGAAGCTTTCTTT. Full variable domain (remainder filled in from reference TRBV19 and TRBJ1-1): DGGITQSPKYLFRKEGQNVTLSCEQNLNHDAMYWYRQDPGQGLRLIYYSQIVNDFQKGDIAEGYSVSREKKESFPLTVTSAQKNPTAFYLCATRGRTGNTEAFFGQGTRLTVV.

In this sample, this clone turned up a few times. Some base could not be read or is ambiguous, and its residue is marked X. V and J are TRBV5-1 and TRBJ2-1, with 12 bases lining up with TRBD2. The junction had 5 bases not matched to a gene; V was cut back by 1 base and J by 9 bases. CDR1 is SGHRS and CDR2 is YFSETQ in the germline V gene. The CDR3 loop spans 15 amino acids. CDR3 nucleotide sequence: TGCGCCAGCAGCTTGRGGACTAGCGGGACGTCTGAGCAGTTCTTC. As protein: CASSLXTSGTSEQFF.

The CDR3 loop is CASSPPSRGEGANVLTF. CDR3 in DNA: TGTGCCAGCTCACCACCGTCAAGAGGGGAAGGGGCCAACGTCCTGACTTTC. The chain joins TRBV18 to TRBJ2-6, with D perhaps matching TRBD1 or TRBD2 (5 bases each). This CDR3 spans 17 amino acids. Trimming shortened V by 0 bases and J by 4 bases, and 13 bases separated the two germline ends. Germline values: CDR1 KGHSH, CDR2 LQKENI.

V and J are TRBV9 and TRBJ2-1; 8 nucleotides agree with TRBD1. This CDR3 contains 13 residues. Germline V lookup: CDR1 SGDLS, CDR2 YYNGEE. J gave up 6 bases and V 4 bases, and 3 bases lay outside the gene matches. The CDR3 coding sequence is TGTGCCAGCAGCTTTGGACAGGGCAATGAGCAGTTCTTC. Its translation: CASSFGQGNEQFF.

The CDR3 coding sequence is TGCAGCGTTGTGGAGCTGAACACTGAAGCTTTCTTT. This codes for CSVVELNTEAFF. J is TRBJ1-1 and V is TRBV29-1, with D unclear. The CDR3 runs 12 residues. The V gene's germline CDR1 is SQVTM and CDR2 ANQGSEA. Trimming removed 4 bases from V and 0 bases from J, with 6 bases in between.

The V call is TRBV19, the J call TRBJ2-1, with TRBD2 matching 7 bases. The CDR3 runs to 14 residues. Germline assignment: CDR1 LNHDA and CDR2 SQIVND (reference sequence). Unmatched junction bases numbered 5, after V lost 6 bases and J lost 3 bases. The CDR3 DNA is TGTGCCAGTAGGCGGGAGATTGGCTACAATGAGCAGTTCTTC. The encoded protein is CASRREIGYNEQFF. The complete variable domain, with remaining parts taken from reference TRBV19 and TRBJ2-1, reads DGGITQSPKYLFRKEGQNVTLSCEQNLNHDAMYWYRQDPGQGLRLIYYSQIVNDFQKGDIAEGYSVSREKKESFPLTVTSAQKNPTAFYLCASRREIGYNEQFFGPGTRLTVL.

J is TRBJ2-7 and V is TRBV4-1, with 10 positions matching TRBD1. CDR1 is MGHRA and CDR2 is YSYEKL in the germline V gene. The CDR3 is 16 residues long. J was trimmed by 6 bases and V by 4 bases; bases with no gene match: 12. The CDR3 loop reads CASSPRQGALLGEQYF. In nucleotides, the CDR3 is TGCGCCAGCAGCCCTCGACAGGGGGCCCTTCTGGGCGAGCAGTACTTC.

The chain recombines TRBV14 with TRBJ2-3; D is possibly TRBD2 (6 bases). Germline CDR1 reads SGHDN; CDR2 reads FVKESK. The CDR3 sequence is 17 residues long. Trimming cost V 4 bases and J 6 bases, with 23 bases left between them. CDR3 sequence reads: CASSPEGGAVQRDTQYF. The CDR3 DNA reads TGTGCCAGCAGCCCCGAGGGAGGAGCGGTCCAAAGGGATACGCAGTATTTT. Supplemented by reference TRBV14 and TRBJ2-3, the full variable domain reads EAGVTQFPSHSVIEKGQTVTLRCDPISGHDNLYWYRRVMGKEIKFLLHFVKESKQDESGMPNNRFLAERTGGTYSTLKVQPAELEDSGVYFCASSPEGGAVQRDTQYFGPGTRLTVL.

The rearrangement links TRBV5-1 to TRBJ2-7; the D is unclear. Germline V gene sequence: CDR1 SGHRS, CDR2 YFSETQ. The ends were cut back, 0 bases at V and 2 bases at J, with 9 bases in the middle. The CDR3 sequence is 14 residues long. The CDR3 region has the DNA TGCGCCAGCAGCTTGGCCACGGCAGCCTACGAGCAGTACTTC. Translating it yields CASSLATAAYEQYF.

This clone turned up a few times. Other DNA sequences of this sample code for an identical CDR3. In DNA, the CDR3 is TGTGCCACCAGCAGAGACCGACTAGCGGGGCCCAATGAGCAGTTCTTC. Amino acid sequence: CATSRDRLAGPNEQFF. V usage is TRBV15 and J usage is TRBJ2-1, with 11 positions matching TRBD2. The CDR3 has 16 residues. With V trimmed by 0 bases and J by 6 bases, 4 bases remained unmatched. From germline, CDR1 is LNHNV and CDR2 YYDKDF (reference sequence).

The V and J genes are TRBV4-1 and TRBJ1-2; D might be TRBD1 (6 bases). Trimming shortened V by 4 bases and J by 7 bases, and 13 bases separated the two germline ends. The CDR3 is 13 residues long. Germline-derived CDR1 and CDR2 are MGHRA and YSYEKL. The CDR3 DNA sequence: TGCGCCAGCAGCCGGTGGGGGGCTGGTGGCTACACCTTC. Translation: CASSRWGAGGYTF.